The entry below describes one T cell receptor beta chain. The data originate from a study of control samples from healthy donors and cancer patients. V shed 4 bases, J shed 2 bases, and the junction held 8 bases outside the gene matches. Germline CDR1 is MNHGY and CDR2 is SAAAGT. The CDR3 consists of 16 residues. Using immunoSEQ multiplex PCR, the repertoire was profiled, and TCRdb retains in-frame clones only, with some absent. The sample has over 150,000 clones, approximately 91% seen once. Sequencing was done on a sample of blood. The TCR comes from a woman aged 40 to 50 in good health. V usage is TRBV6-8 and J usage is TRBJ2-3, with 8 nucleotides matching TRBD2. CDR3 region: CASSSGVSGDTDTQYF. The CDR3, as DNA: TGTGCCAGCAGTTCAGGAGTTAGCGGGGACACAGATACGCAGTATTTT.